The entry below gives a single T cell receptor beta chain sequence along with its context. The data belong to a study of CD8+ T cells in alopecia areata. It was cDNA, reverse transcribed from extracted RNA, that served as the sequencing template. Profiling relied on immunoSEQ multiplex PCR, and the TCRdb table lists in-frame clones only, not all of them. The table has 90,000 or so clones, around 44% seen once. The treatment was: oral pan-JAK inhibitor, 5-10 mg twice daily. This receptor was identified in a human donor with alopecia areata. Specimen: CD8+ T cells sorted from blood, collected at week 24, from a patient treated with tofacitinib.

The CDR3 bases are TGTGCCAGCAGGGTCCGCGGCGGGCCTAGCGAGCAGTTCTTC. This sequence encodes CASRVRGGPSEQFF. This sequence joins TRBV27 and TRBJ2-1; D might be TRBD2 (5 bases). From germline, CDR1 is MNHEY and CDR2 SMNVEV (reference sequence). The length of the CDR3 is 14 residues. The V and J ends lost 6 bases and 10 bases respectively, with 19 bases between them.